Sequencing of this T cell receptor beta chain was carried out in a study of post-analysis software for immune sequencing data. For the study at large: Relapsing-remitting, secondary progressive and progressive-relapsing forms of multiple sclerosis all featured among disease courses.

CDR3 length: 12 residues. The germline V gene encodes CDR1 MNHNY and CDR2 SVGAGI (reference sequence). V was trimmed by 8 bases and J by 14 bases, leaving 19 bases between them. cDNA libraries of TCR beta carried unique molecular identifiers. The T cell input of roughly 0.95 to 11 million gave a few hundred thousand cDNA molecules. TCRdb reprocessed the PCR reads with MiXCR, giving one entry per CDR3 protein. The table includes approximately 730,000 distinct CDR3 sequences, roughly 46% detected once. Comments on this clonotype: Antigen unknown.

Study-level points and caveats: Five TRBV segments, TRBV5-6, TRBV5-1 and TRBV20-1 among them, were found more frequent in patients than controls. Samples made in the same batch grouped tightly together by F measure.

The specimen sequenced was blood. The TCR was taken from a girl aged 10-17 years with multiple sclerosis. The chain has TRBV6-6 and TRBJ1-5, with a tentative D call TRBD1 (5 bases). The CDR3: CASGPGTQDKHF. The CDR3 DNA reads as TGTGCCAGCGGCCCCGGGACGCAAGATAAGCATTTT.